This TCR beta chain was observed in a study of blood T cell repertoires in COVID-19. Study at large: There were acute and convalescent COVID-19 samples, and they came from the United States, Italy and Spain.

Germline V gene data show CDR1 as SGHTA and CDR2 as FQGNSA. This CDR3 contains 16 residues. The V segment lost 1 base and the J segment 3 bases; nucleotides outside the gene matches: 5. Generated by immunoSEQ multiplex PCR, the TCRdb table keeps only in-frame clones and is missing some. The sample holds about 400,000 clones, roughly 90% seen once. The genes are TRBV7-2 and TRBJ2-3; 9 bases agree with TRBD2. This TCR was recovered from a man aged 40-49 years with acute or convalescent COVID-19. The sequencing sample was made of peripheral blood. The CDR3 nucleotides are TGTGCCAGCAGCTTAGTAGCGGCGGGGGGGACAGATACGCAGTATTTT. As protein: CASSLVAAGGTDTQYF.